What follows describes a single T cell receptor (beta chain). Its target is not known. Germline lookup yields CDR1 MNHNS and CDR2 SASEGT. Trimming took off 6 bases at V and 5 bases at J, with 20 bases between the two ends. CDR3 length: 15 amino acids. The data were obtained in a study of cytomegalovirus exposure and HLA in healthy donors. Study-level points and caveats: It was confirmed in vitro that a few of the CMV-associated chains were specific for CMV antigens.

13 Jbeta primers and 60 Vbeta primers were used for the PCR. Sequencing was performed with immunoSEQ multiplex PCR; in TCRdb, only in-frame clones are kept and a portion is missing. Among about 180,000 clones listed, roughly 75% were seen once. Sample: PBMCs. The chain links TRBV6-1 to TRBJ2-7; TRBD1 might be the D (5 bases). The TCR was taken from a female donor in good health and CMV-seronegative. The chain's CDR3 is CASSLQRQFPNEQYF. The CDR3 DNA sequence: TGTGCCAGCAGCTTACAGCGACAGTTCCCGAACGAGCAGTACTTC.